The 8 T cell receptor beta chains below all came from one sample that was sequenced in a study of blood T cell repertoires in COVID-19. Libraries were prepared by immunoSEQ multiplex PCR; TCRdb keeps only in-frame clonotypes and omits some of them. The table lists around 43,000 clones, around 80% of them singletons. The sequencing input was peripheral blood. Receptors originate from a human donor in a cohort sampled during active COVID-19.

V gene TRBV18 combines with J gene TRBJ2-3, with D perhaps matching TRBD1 (6 bases). With 1 base removed from V and 1 base from J, the gap between germline ends came to 15 bases. Germline V CDR1 and CDR2: KGHSH, LQKENI. The CDR3 is made up of 17 amino acids. CDR3 in DNA: TGTGCCAGCTCACCACGAAGGACAGCGAGGGGCACAGATACGCAGTATTTT. The encoded protein is CASSPRRTARGTDTQYF.

The chain couples TRBV10-2 to TRBJ2-3, with TRBD2 matching 11 bases. CDR3 size: 14 residues. Per the germline V gene, CDR1 is WSHSY and CDR2 is SAAADI. The V gene end was trimmed by 6 bases and the J gene end by 4 bases; junction bases not matched to a gene: 3. The CDR3: CASRLAGEADTQYF. Written as DNA, the CDR3 is TGCGCCAGCAGACTAGCGGGAGAAGCAGATACGCAGTATTTT.

The rearrangement joins TRBV7-9 to TRBJ2-3, with 9 bases fitting TRBD2. The CDR3 spans 17 residues. Germline V gene lookup returns CDR1 SEHNR and CDR2 FQNEAQ (reference sequence). Losses at the gene ends were 5 bases for V and 0 bases for J; bases not matched to a gene: 9. The CDR3 here is CASSKGLAGFSTDTQYF. In DNA, the CDR3 is TGTGCCAGCAGCAAGGGACTAGCTGGGTTTAGCACAGATACGCAGTATTTT. Using reference TRBV7-9 and TRBJ2-3 for the parts outside the CDR3, the full variable domain is DTGVSQNPRHKITKRGQNVTFRCDPISEHNRLYWYRQTLGQGPEFLTYFQNEAQLEKSRLLSDRFSAERPKGSFSTLEIQRTEQGDSAMYLCASSKGLAGFSTDTQYFGPGTRLTVL.

V and J are TRBV6-5 and TRBJ1-6; 11 nucleotides align to TRBD1. The CDR3 is 15 amino acids. From germline, CDR1 is MNHEY and CDR2 SVGAGI. The junction had 8 bases not matched to a gene; V was cut back by 6 bases and J by 10 bases. As DNA, the CDR3 is TGTGCCAGCAGCAGGGACAGGGGGTACTCGTCACCCCTCCACTTT. This codes for CASSRDRGYSSPLHF.

The chain joins TRBV28 to TRBJ1-1; 9 bases are shared with TRBD1. V gave up 7 bases and J gave up 0 bases; unmatched junction bases: 6. There are 15 residues in the CDR3. Germline values: CDR1 MDHEN, CDR2 SYDVKM. CDR3 sequence reads: CASKGTGGLNTEAFF. As DNA, the CDR3 is TGTGCCAGCAAGGGAACAGGGGGCCTGAACACTGAAGCTTTCTTT.

The J gene is TRBJ1-3, the V gene TRBV10-3; 12 bases agree with TRBD1. The CDR3 loop spans 16 amino acids. Germline V gene sequence: CDR1 ENHRY, CDR2 SYGVKD. V dropped 4 bases and J dropped 8; count of bases not matched to a gene: 9. The CDR3 DNA reads TGTGCCATCAGTGGGCCGGGACAGGGGGCGGCGGACACCATATATTTT. Amino acid sequence: CAISGPGQGAADTIYF.

This rearrangement joins TRBV7-9 to TRBJ1-5; D unclear. Between the trimmed V and J ends, which lost 3 bases and 9 bases, there was a span of 9 bases. Germline lookup yields CDR1 SEHNR and CDR2 FQNEAQ (reference sequence). The CDR3 has 12 residues. The CDR3 DNA follows: TGTGCCAGCAGCTTTAGCGACTCGCCCCAGCATTTT. It translates to CASSFSDSPQHF.

The J gene is TRBJ1-5, the V gene TRBV6-1; 7 bases are shared with TRBD1. The germline V gene has CDR1 MNHNS and CDR2 SASEGT. The CDR3 totals 14 residues. Germline trimming cut 0 bases from V and 6 bases from J; bases unmatched to any gene: 2. CDR3 nucleotide sequence: TGTGCCAGCAGTGAAGCGCAGGGGGGTCAGCCCCAGCATTTT. Its protein is CASSEAQGGQPQHF.